This T cell receptor (beta chain) appears in the sequencing data of a study of control samples from healthy donors and cancer patients. This table comes from immunoSEQ multiplex PCR, and its TCRdb copy is limited to in-frame clones, with some not included. Seen here are 95,000 to 130,000 clones, 88% observed once, and the top ten hold 2.3%. There are 16 residues in the CDR3. V gave up 2 bases and J gave up 5 bases; unmatched junction bases: 9. The germline V gene encodes CDR1 MNHNS and CDR2 SASEGT. The receptor's source is a woman in her 70s in good health. Sequencing was carried out using blood. The chain couples TRBV6-1 to TRBJ1-5; TRBD1 agrees at 7 bases. CDR3 protein: CASSELPDRKYQPQHF. The CDR3 nucleotides are TGTGCCAGCAGTGAATTGCCGGACAGGAAATATCAGCCCCAGCATTTT.